These 12 T cell receptor beta chains were all obtained from the same sample, sequenced in a study of control samples from healthy donors and cancer patients. Assay: immunoSEQ multiplex PCR; the TCRdb copy retains only in-frame clones and omits some. The repertoire consists of 65,000 to 80,000 clones, with 89% occurring once and the leading ten covering roughly a tenth. The sample consisted of PBMCs. The receptor source for this set is a woman in her forties or fifties with colorectal cancer.

This clone turned up a few times. This chain uses TRBV7-3 with TRBJ2-1; 8 bases are a match to TRBD1. J lost 10 bases, V lost 2 bases, and 4 bases had no gene match. The CDR3 runs to 13 residues. CDR1 and CDR2 from the germline V gene are SGHTA and FQGTGA. CDR3 residues: CASSLQGAREQFF. CDR3 bases: TGTGCCAGCAGCTTACAGGGGGCGAGGGAGCAGTTCTTC.

The chain combines TRBV7-3 with TRBJ2-3, with unresolved D. V was clipped by 6 bases and J by 5 bases, with 12 bases between them. The CDR3 loop spans 13 amino acids. Looked up from germline, CDR1 is SGHTA and CDR2 is FQGTGA. The CDR3 here is CASRMGPEDTQYF. The DNA for the CDR3 is TGTGCCAGCAGAATGGGCCCCGAAGATACGCAGTATTTT.

This chain connects TRBV2 to TRBJ1-2; D not certain. Trimming removed 3 bases at V and 4 bases at J, with 3 bases between. The CDR3 extends over 11 amino acids. Germline assignment: CDR1 SNHLY and CDR2 FYNNEI. This CDR3 reads CASSDRYGYTF. The CDR3 nucleotides are TGTGCCAGCAGTGACCGCTATGGCTACACCTTC.

The rearrangement joins TRBV5-1 to TRBJ1-5; no reliable D call. Trimming shortened V by 0 bases and J by 1 base, and 11 bases separated the two germline ends. The CDR3 has 16 amino acids. From germline, CDR1 is SGHRS and CDR2 YFSETQ. CDR3 in amino acids: CASSLEPSGSNQPQHF. The CDR3 coding sequence is TGCGCCAGCAGCTTGGAGCCTTCGGGGAGCAATCAGCCCCAGCATTTT. Based on the CDR3 plus reference TRBV5-1 and TRBJ1-5, the full variable domain is KAGVTQTPRYLIKTRGQQVTLSCSPISGHRSVSWYQQTPGQGLQFLFEYFSETQRNKGNFPGRFSGRQFSNSRSEMNVSTLELGDSALYLCASSLEPSGSNQPQHFGDGTRLSIL.

The chain uses TRBV5-5 and TRBJ1-2; perhaps TRBD1 as D (6 bases). This CDR3 has 15 residues. Germline V gives CDR1 SGHKS, CDR2 YYEKEE (reference sequence). Trimming shortened V by 1 base and J by 3 bases, and 13 bases separated the two germline ends. CDR3 DNA: TGTGCCAGCAGCTTGTTCGGGGGCGCGGACTATGGCTACACCTTC. Protein sequence: CASSLFGGADYGYTF. The whole variable domain, filled in from reference TRBV5-5 and TRBJ1-2, reads DAGVTQSPTHLIKTRGQQVTLRCSPISGHKSVSWYQQVLGQGPQFIFQYYEKEERGRGNFPDRFSARQFPNYSSELNVNALLLGDSALYLCASSLFGGADYGYTFGSGTRLTVV.

V usage is TRBV6-5 and J usage is TRBJ1-1, with D uncertain. V shed 6 bases and J shed 0 bases, with 8 bases lying between them. The CDR3 runs 13 residues. Germline assignment: CDR1 MNHEY and CDR2 SVGAGI. The CDR3 here is CASRKTLNTEAFF. In DNA, the CDR3 is TGTGCCAGCAGGAAGACACTGAACACTGAAGCTTTCTTT.

The chain has TRBV28 and TRBJ2-7, with TRBD2 matching over 7 bases. The CDR3 runs 12 residues. With V trimmed by 6 bases and J by 3 bases, 2 bases remained unmatched. From germline, CDR1 is MDHEN and CDR2 SYDVKM. The DNA of the CDR3 is TGTGCCAGCAGCCAGCGGGGCTACGAGCAGTACGTC. Protein sequence: CASSQRGYEQYV.

This sequence joins TRBV7-2 and TRBJ2-3; D gene unclear. The germline CDR1 and CDR2 sequences are SGHTA and FQGNSA. CDR3 length: 13 amino acids. Trimming stripped 5 bases from V and 5 bases from J, with 11 bases between. CDR3 bases: TGTGCCAGCAGCCTTAGCCTCGGAGATACGCAGTATTTT. Encoded protein: CASSLSLGDTQYF.

V gene TRBV5-1 combines with J gene TRBJ2-2; a possible D gene is TRBD2 (6 bases). Germline V gene lookup returns CDR1 SGHRS and CDR2 YFSETQ. The CDR3 has 15 residues. V dropped 7 bases and J dropped 1 base, with 14 bases sitting between them. CDR3 protein: CASRGAGGNTGELFF. CDR3 sequence (DNA): TGCGCCAGCCGAGGGGCCGGGGGGAACACCGGGGAGCTGTTTTTT.

A few counts support this clone. The chain carries TRBV10-1 and TRBJ1-3; weak D call: TRBD1 (5 bases). This CDR3 region has 14 residues. Trimming removed 2 bases from V and 4 bases from J, with 9 bases in between. Germline lookup yields CDR1 WNHNN and CDR2 SYGVQD (reference sequence). DNA for the CDR3: TGCGCCAGCAGTGAGGCGACAGCAGGAAACACCATATATTTT. This codes for CASSEATAGNTIYF.

The CDR3 protein is CASRRGQGLYGYTF. The DNA of the CDR3 is TGTGCCAGCAGGCGCGGACAGGGACTATATGGCTACACCTTC. This chain joins TRBV28 and TRBJ1-2; TRBD1 matches at 8 bases. The CDR3 runs 14 residues. From germline, CDR1 is MDHEN and CDR2 SYDVKM. The V gene end was trimmed by 6 bases and the J gene end by 5 bases; junction bases not matched to a gene: 8.

The chain links TRBV9 to TRBJ1-4; D is unclear. Trimming took 4 bases from V and 2 from J, leaving 12 bases between them. CDR1 is SGDLS and CDR2 is YYNGEE in the germline V gene. This CDR3 contains 15 residues. For the CDR3, the DNA is TGTGCCAGCAGCTCCGGGTGGGGTACTAATGAAAAACTGTTTTTT. This gives the protein CASSSGWGTNEKLFF.